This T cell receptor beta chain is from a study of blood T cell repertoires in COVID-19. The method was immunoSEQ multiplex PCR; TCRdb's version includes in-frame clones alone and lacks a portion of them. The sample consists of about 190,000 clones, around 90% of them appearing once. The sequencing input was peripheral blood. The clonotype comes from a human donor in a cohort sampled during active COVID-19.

The CDR3 sequence is CASSLTGRGFGAFF. The CDR3 DNA is TGTGCCAGCAGCTTGACAGGGAGGGGGTTCGGAGCTTTCTTT. The rearrangement uses TRBV5-4 and TRBJ1-1, with TRBD1 as a possible D gene (6 bases). CDR1 is SGHNT, CDR2 YYREEE, per germline (reference sequence). V was shortened by 1 base and J by 10 bases, with 17 bases between the two germline ends. The CDR3 totals 14 residues.